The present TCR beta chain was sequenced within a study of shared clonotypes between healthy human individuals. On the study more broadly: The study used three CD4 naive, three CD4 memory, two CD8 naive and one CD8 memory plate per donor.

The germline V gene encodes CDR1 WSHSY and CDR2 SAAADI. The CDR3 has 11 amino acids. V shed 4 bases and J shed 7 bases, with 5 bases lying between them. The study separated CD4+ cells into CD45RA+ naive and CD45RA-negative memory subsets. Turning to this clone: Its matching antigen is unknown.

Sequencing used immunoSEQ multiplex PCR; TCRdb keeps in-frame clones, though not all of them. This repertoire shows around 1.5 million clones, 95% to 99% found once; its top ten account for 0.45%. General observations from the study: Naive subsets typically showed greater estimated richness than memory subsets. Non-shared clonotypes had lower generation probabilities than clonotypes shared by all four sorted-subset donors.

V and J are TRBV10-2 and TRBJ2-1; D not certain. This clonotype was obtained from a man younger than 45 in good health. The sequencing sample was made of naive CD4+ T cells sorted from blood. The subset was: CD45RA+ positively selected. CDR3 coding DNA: TGCGCCAGCAGTGGACGAAATGAGCAGTTCTTC. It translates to CASSGRNEQFF.